The rows below give T cell receptor beta chains drawn from one sample of a study of T cell responses to AZD1222 COVID-19 vaccine. This table comes from immunoSEQ multiplex PCR, and its TCRdb copy is limited to in-frame clones, with some not included. This table has 56,000 or so clones, around 85% appearing once. The source material was peripheral blood, sampled on day 0 of AZD1222 vaccination. Receptors originate from an adult in good health. CDR3s include the opening cysteine and the closing phenylalanine or tryptophan. Fields, in order: V gene, D gene, CDR3 length, clone size, J gene, CDR3 DNA, CDR3 protein. A D gene is named only where the DNA matches it firmly. Clone sizes are given selectively: once, few, many, or a class where the clone is expanded.

>TRBV14|.|14|.|TRBJ1-5
TGTGCCAGCAGCCAAGGGGGGGCGGATCAGCCCCAGCATTTT
CASSQGGADQPQHF
>TRBV3-1/TRBV3-2|.|13|.|TRBJ1-5
TGTGCCAGCAGCCAAGATCGGGGTCAGCCCCAGCATTTT
CASSQDRGQPQHF
>TRBV6-5|.|12|many|TRBJ1-5
TGTGCCAGTCGGACCTTGGGACAGCCCCAGCATTTT
CASRTLGQPQHF
>TRBV4-2|.|16|.|TRBJ2-7
TGTGCCAGCAGCCAAGACCTGGGGGCTAGCTCCTACGAGCAGTACTTC
CASSQDLGASSYEQYF
>TRBV6-5|.|12|.|TRBJ1-1
TGTGCCAGCACCGAGACAGACACTGAAGCTTTCTTT
CASTETDTEAFF
>TRBV29-1|.|11|.|TRBJ1-2
TGCAGCGTTGCAGGGAACTATGGCTACACCTTC
CSVAGNYGYTF
>TRBV11-2|.|12|.|TRBJ2-7
TGTGCCAGCAGCTTAGCAGGACAGCTCCTGAACTTC
CASSLAGQLLNF
>TRBV25-1|TRBD1|15|large|TRBJ2-5
TGTGCCAGCAGTGCTCCTCAGGGGGCCGGAGAGACCCAGTACTTC
CASSAPQGAGETQYF
>TRBV19|.|14|.|TRBJ2-1
TGTGCCAGTAGTATTAGGGGGTCCTACAATGAGCAGTTCTTC
CASSIRGSYNEQFF
>TRBV9|.|14|.|TRBJ2-1
TGTGCCAGCAGCGGGGGGAGCTCCTACAATGAGCAGTTCTTC
CASSGGSSYNEQFF
>TRBV6-5|.|13|.|TRBJ1-6
TGTGCCAGCAGTCCAGGGGAGAATTCACCCCTCCACTTT
CASSPGENSPLHF
>TRBV28|.|16|.|TRBJ2-3
TGTGCCAGCAGCACCTTAGGACAGTCGCGGGCGGATACGCAGTATTTT
CASSTLGQSRADTQYF
>TRBV29-1|.|14|.|TRBJ2-7
TGCAGCGTTGTAGCAGGGATTGGCTCCTACGAGCAGTACTTC
CSVVAGIGSYEQYF
>TRBV2|.|14|.|TRBJ2-3
TGTGCCAGTGCATTAGCGAGGAGCACAGATACGCAGTATTTT
CASALARSTDTQYF
>TRBV2|.|12|.|TRBJ2-7
TGTGCCAGCAGTGCGACATCCTACGAGCAGTACTTC
CASSATSYEQYF
>TRBV2|.|15|.|TRBJ2-1
TGTGCCAGCAGTTCCGGGACAACCGCCTACAATGAGCAGTTCTTC
CASSSGTTAYNEQFF
>TRBV2|.|13|.|TRBJ1-4
TGTGCCAGCAGGGGCAGGGGACGTGAAAAACTGTTTTTT
CASRGRGREKLFF
>TRBV3-1/TRBV3-2|.|15|.|TRBJ2-5
TGTGCCAGCAGCGCTTGGGACGGAGCCCAAGAGACCCAGTACTTC
CASSAWDGAQETQYF
>TRBV20-1|.|13|.|TRBJ1-6
TGCAGTGCTAGTGGTGCGCGGGACTGGCCCCTACACTTT
CSASGARDWPLHF
>TRBV6-6|.|16|.|TRBJ1-5
TGTGCCAGCAGCCGGACGTCGGCCTATAGCAATCAGCCCCAGCATTTT
CASSRTSAYSNQPQHF
>TRBV6-5|.|15|.|TRBJ2-1
TGTGCCAGCAGTTCGGGGCAAAGCTCCTACAATGAGCAGTTCTTC
CASSSGQSSYNEQFF
>TRBV5-5|.|13|.|TRBJ2-3
TGTGCCAGCAGCTTCGCTCCCACAGATACGCAGTATTTT
CASSFAPTDTQYF
>TRBV15|.|16|.|TRBJ1-5
TGTGCCACCAGCAGAGAACTCGGAGCCGGATATCAGCCCCAGCATTTT
CATSRELGAGYQPQHF
>TRBV18|.|13|.|TRBJ1-1
TGTGCCAGCTCACCGGTTCAGAACACTGAAGCTTTCTTT
CASSPVQNTEAFF
>TRBV3-1/TRBV3-2|TRBD2|18|.|TRBJ2-5
TGTGCCAGCAGCCATACAGCGGGGGGGCAATATGGTCAAGAGACCCAGTACTTC
CASSHTAGGQYGQETQYF
>TRBV21-1|.|14|.|TRBJ2-7
TGTGCCAGCCCCCCCCCTACAGGCTCCTACGAGCAGTACTTC
CASPPPTGSYEQYF
>TRBV4-1|.|13|.|TRBJ2-7
TGCGCCAGCAGCCAGGAGAGCTCCTACGAGCAGTACTTC
CASSQESSYEQYF
>TRBV7-2|.|17|.|TRBJ2-7
TGTGCCAGCAGCCTCGTACCGGGACAAGGGGGCTCCTACGAGCAGTACTTC
CASSLVPGQGGSYEQYF
>TRBV29-1|.|14|many|TRBJ2-7
TGCAGCGTTGGGTTCGGGGGGCGCACGGACGAGCAGTACTTC
CSVGFGGRTDEQYF
>TRBV12-3/TRBV12-4|.|13|.|TRBJ1-5
TGTGCCAGCAGTTGGGGCAGCAATCAGCCCCAGCATTTT
CASSWGSNQPQHF
>TRBV28|.|13|.|TRBJ1-4
TGTGCCAACCGAGCGGGACTCGGCGAAAAACTGTTTTTT
CANRAGLGEKLFF
>TRBV6-1|.|16|.|TRBJ2-6
TGTGCCAGCAGTGAAGCGTGGAGCTCTGGGGCCAACGTCCTGACTTTC
CASSEAWSSGANVLTF